This T cell receptor beta chain came from a study of T cells in Graves' hyperthyroidism and ophthalmopathy. CDR3 length: 14 amino acids. Trimming at V came to 6 bases and at J to 8 bases, leaving 11 bases not matched to a gene. Many counts were recorded for this clonotype. Its antigen is not identified. Study-wide results and limits: In the blood, most expanded thyroid clonotypes above 0.001 appeared as well. Ophthalmopathy and stable hyperthyroidism were told apart by a 13 V-J model.

Amplified regions were TCR beta CDR3 sequences from RNA transcripts. First-round RT-PCR with HTBI primers amplified the TCR CDR3 region. TCRdb called the multiplex PCR reads again in MiXCR, with one record for every CDR3 protein. The data hold roughly 510,000 distinct CDR3 sequences, with less than 25% observed a single time. The sequenced sample was blood. J is TRBJ1-2 and V is TRBV12-3 or TRBV12-4; TRBD1 matches at 8 bases. The sequence was collected from a man between 18 and 29 years old with Graves' hyperthyroidism. This CDR3 is CASSRLDRVDGYTF. Written as DNA, the CDR3 is TGTGCCAGCAGCCGACTGGACAGGGTCGACGGCTACACCTTC.